The following is a T cell receptor (beta chain) sequence with its context. What it binds is unknown. Sequencing was at deep level. Sequenced by immunoSEQ multiplex PCR; TCRdb stores in-frame clones only, minus some. The sample holds over 2 million clones, 95% seen once. The CDR3 has 14 amino acids. Trimming took off 0 bases at V and 3 bases at J, with 8 bases between the two ends. CDR1 is SGHNT, CDR2 YYREEE, per germline (reference sequence). This sample was included in a study of shared clonotypes between healthy human individuals. Turning to the study itself: The donor group consisted of two women and a few men, aged 18 to 49. CD4 naive cells filled three plates per donor, CD4 memory three, CD8 naive two and CD8 memory one.

General observations from the study: It was the few donors that limited the genetic and exposure-history diversity represented.

The V gene is TRBV5-4, the J gene TRBJ2-3; a possible D gene is TRBD2 (5 bases). This TCR was recovered from a man aged 18 to 29 in good health. The sequenced sample consisted of naive CD4+ T cells sorted from blood. Regarding subset: CD45RA+ positively selected. CDR3 in amino acids: CASSLVTRTDTQYF. The DNA of the CDR3 is TGTGCCAGCAGCTTGGTTACTAGAACAGATACGCAGTATTTT. Full variable domain (outside the CDR3, taken from reference TRBV5-4 and TRBJ2-3): ETGVTQSPTHLIKTRGQQVTLRCSSQSGHNTVSWYQQALGQGPQFIFQYYREEENGRGNFPPRFSGLQFPNYSSELNVNALELDDSALYLCASSLVTRTDTQYFGPGTRLTVL.